This entry lists 16 T cell receptor beta chains sequenced from one sample in a study of T-cell reconstitution after alpha-beta-depleted transplantation in children. During its preparation, the TCRbeta library received unique molecular identifiers. TCRdb used MiXCR to reprocess the PCR reads, holding one entry per CDR3 protein. The profile shows around 300,000 distinct CDR3 sequences, roughly a tenth of them singletons. The source was PBMCs, collected before TCRalphabeta/CD19-depleted stem cell transplant. These receptors originate from a boy younger than two with acute myeloid leukemia, due to receive a stem cell transplant.

This clonotype was observed at least ten times. V and J are TRBV12-3 or TRBV12-4 and TRBJ2-2, with a weak D call TRBD2 (6 bases). The CDR3 runs 17 residues. The V and J ends lost 1 base and 2 bases respectively, with 14 bases between them. The CDR3 spells CASSLVGLASNTGELFF. In nucleotides, the CDR3 is TGTGCCAGCAGTTTAGTTGGGCTAGCGAGTAACACCGGGGAGCTGTTTTTT.

This clonotype was detected only a few times. This chain links TRBV18 with TRBJ2-1, with 9 bases aligning to TRBD2. Trimming at V came to 2 bases and at J to 7 bases, leaving 9 bases not matched to a gene. The germline gives CDR1 KGHSH, CDR2 LQKENI. The CDR3 sequence is 16 residues long. The CDR3 coding sequence is TGTGCCAGCTCACCAAGGGAATTAGCGGGAGAAAATGAGCAGTTCTTC. This sequence encodes CASSPRELAGENEQFF.

This clonotype was counted many times. This chain uses TRBV27 with TRBJ2-7; 7 nucleotides agree with TRBD1. Germline V gives CDR1 MNHEY, CDR2 SMNVEV (reference sequence). The CDR3 sequence is 12 residues long. Trimming cost V 8 bases and J 6 bases; bases outside gene matches: 7. CDR3 amino acids: CASGQARAEQYF. The CDR3 nucleotides are TGTGCCAGCGGACAGGCGAGGGCCGAGCAGTACTTC.

This clonotype was recorded at least ten times. The V call is TRBV9, the J call TRBJ1-2; TRBD1 aligns across 7 bases. Unmatched junction bases numbered 6, after V lost 2 bases and J lost 2 bases. Germline CDR1 reads SGDLS; CDR2 reads YYNGEE. This CDR3 spans 15 amino acids. CDR3 in amino acids: CASSVGTALNYGYTF. CDR3 DNA sequence: TGTGCCAGCAGCGTCGGGACAGCTCTGAACTATGGCTACACCTTC. Looking up the rest from reference TRBV9 and TRBJ1-2 gives the full variable domain: DSGVTQTPKHLITATGQRVTLRCSPRSGDLSVYWYQQSLDQGLQFLIQYYNGEERAKGNILERFSAQQFPDLHSELNLSSLELGDSALYFCASSVGTALNYGYTFGSGTRLTVV.

In this sample, this clonotype turned up many times. The rearrangement joins TRBV7-3 to TRBJ2-1; D is uncertain. The CDR3 sequence is 13 residues long. Germline lookup yields CDR1 SGHTA and CDR2 FQGTGA. V dropped 5 bases and J dropped 8 bases, with 13 bases sitting between them. CDR3 bases: TGTGCCAGCAGCCTCAGCCCGTTGGATGAGCAGTTCTTC. This translates into CASSLSPLDEQFF.

This clonotype was counted at least ten times. V and J are TRBV12-3 or TRBV12-4 and TRBJ1-6; TRBD1 is a possible D gene (5 bases). This CDR3 is 14 amino acids long. Trimming stripped 1 base from V and 15 bases from J, with 16 bases between. The CDR3 here is CASSLGPGPSLLHF. As DNA, the CDR3 is TGTGCCAGCAGTTTAGGACCGGGGCCGAGTCTCCTCCACTTT.

The sample holds many counts of this clonotype. The chain recombines TRBV12-3 or TRBV12-4 with TRBJ2-3; D gene uncertain. With 6 bases removed from V and 2 bases from J, the gap between germline ends came to 12 bases. The CDR3 spans 14 residues. The CDR3: CASSLGWYTDTQYF. Here the CDR3 DNA reads TGTGCCAGCAGCCTAGGTTGGTACACAGATACGCAGTATTTT.

In its sample, this clonotype was seen many times. The chain joins TRBV7-2 to TRBJ2-5; D may be TRBD1 (7 bases). The CDR3 is 15 amino acids. In germline, CDR1 is SGHTA, CDR2 FQGNSA. V gave up 2 bases and J gave up 1 base, with 11 bases separating them. CDR3 DNA sequence: TGTGCCAGCAGCTTAAACAGGGGAGGCCAAGAGACCCAGTACTTC. It specifies CASSLNRGGQETQYF.

Many counts were recorded for this clonotype. The chain carries TRBV28 and TRBJ1-4; no clear D gene. The CDR3 covers 18 residues. The V gene lost 4 bases and the J gene lost 8 bases, with 26 bases spanning the gap. The V gene's germline CDR1 is MDHEN and CDR2 SYDVKM. CDR3 nucleotide sequence: TGTGCCAGCAGTTACGTAAAAATCCGGGTCTCCGAGCCCGAAAAACTGTTTTTT. Protein: CASSYVKIRVSEPEKLFF.

In its sample, this clonotype was seen a few times. The rearrangement links TRBV18 to TRBJ1-2, with 10 nucleotides matching TRBD1. This CDR3 spans 17 amino acids. Germline trimming cut 0 bases from V and 2 bases from J; bases unmatched to any gene: 6. Germline V gene lookup returns CDR1 KGHSH and CDR2 LQKENI. The CDR3 sequence is CASSPPRQGAPNYGYTF. The DNA for the CDR3 is TGTGCCAGCTCACCACCAAGACAGGGGGCGCCGAACTATGGCTACACCTTC.

This clonotype has a count of ten or more. V usage is TRBV7-2 and J usage is TRBJ2-1; D remains ambiguous. This CDR3 is built from 12 residues. Deletions cut 4 bases from V and 10 bases from J, with 11 bases between. CDR1 SGHTA and CDR2 FQGNSA come from the germline V gene. This chain's CDR3 is CASSSLAQEQFF. CDR3 in DNA: TGTGCCAGCAGCTCGTTAGCCCAGGAGCAGTTCTTC.

This clonotype was recorded a few times. This chain uses TRBV7-9 with TRBJ2-7; 8 bases fit TRBD1. The CDR3 consists of 15 residues. Germline CDR1 is SEHNR and CDR2 is FQNEAQ (reference sequence). Trimming cost V 5 bases and J 4 bases; bases outside gene matches: 10. CDR3 region: CASSPHRGSEYEQYF. The CDR3 nucleotides read TGTGCCAGCAGCCCGCACAGGGGGTCGGAATACGAGCAGTACTTC.

A few counts support this clonotype. The J gene is TRBJ2-3, the V gene TRBV20-1; D possibly corresponds to TRBD1 (5 bases). V gave up 0 bases and J gave up 0 bases, with 22 bases separating them. CDR1 is DFQATT and CDR2 is SNEGSKA in the germline V gene (reference sequence). This CDR3 spans 19 amino acids. This CDR3 reads CSARDREGGHQRSTDTQYF. CDR3 bases: TGCAGTGCTAGAGATAGGGAAGGTGGACACCAGAGGAGCACAGATACGCAGTATTTT.

This clonotype came up many times. The rearrangement joins TRBV15 to TRBJ2-3, with D unresolved. V gave up 4 bases and J gave up 1 base, with 12 bases separating them. CDR3 length equals 15 residues. Germline lookup yields CDR1 LNHNV and CDR2 YYDKDF (reference sequence). The CDR3 DNA follows: TGTGCCACCAGCACGCGGCTAGAGGGCACAGATACGCAGTATTTT. Encoded protein: CATSTRLEGTDTQYF.

This clonotype was seen just once. A read error is possible here, since a much larger clone lies one base away. The rearrangement uses TRBV7-3 and TRBJ2-1; D gene unclear. There are 14 residues in the CDR3. The V end was cut by 5 bases, the J end by 8 bases, with 16 bases between. Germline V gene lookup returns CDR1 SGHTA and CDR2 FQGTGA. The CDR3 here is CASSPGPLQYEQFF. CDR3 nucleotides: TGTGCCAGCAGCCCCGGGCCCCTACAATATGAGCAGTTCTTC.

This clonotype was seen repeatedly, ten times or more. The rearrangement uses TRBV4-3 and TRBJ2-1, with 12 bases that match TRBD2. Germline assignment: CDR1 LGHNA and CDR2 YSLEER. V dropped 0 bases and J dropped 7; count of bases not matched to a gene: 7. The CDR3 sequence is 17 residues long. As DNA, the CDR3 is TGCGCCAGCAGCCAAGATGCGATCGGACTAGCGGGAAATGAGCAGTTCTTC. Translation gives CASSQDAIGLAGNEQFF.